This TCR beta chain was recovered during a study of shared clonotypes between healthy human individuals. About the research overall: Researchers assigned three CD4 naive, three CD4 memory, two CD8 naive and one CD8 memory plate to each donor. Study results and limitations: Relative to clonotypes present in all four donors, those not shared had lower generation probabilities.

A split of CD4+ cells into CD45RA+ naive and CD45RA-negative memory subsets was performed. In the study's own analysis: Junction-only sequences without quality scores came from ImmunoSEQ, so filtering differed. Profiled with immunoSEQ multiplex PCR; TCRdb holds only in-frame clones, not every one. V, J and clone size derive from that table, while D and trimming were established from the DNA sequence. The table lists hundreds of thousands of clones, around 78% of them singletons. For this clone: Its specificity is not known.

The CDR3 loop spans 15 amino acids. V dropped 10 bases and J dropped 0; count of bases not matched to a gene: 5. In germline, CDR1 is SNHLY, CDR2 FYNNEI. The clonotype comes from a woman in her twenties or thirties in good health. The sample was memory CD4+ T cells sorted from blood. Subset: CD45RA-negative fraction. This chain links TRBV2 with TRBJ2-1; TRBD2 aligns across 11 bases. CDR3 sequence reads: CAITTSGISYNEQFF. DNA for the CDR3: TGTGCCATCACGACTAGCGGGATCTCCTACAATGAGCAGTTCTTC.